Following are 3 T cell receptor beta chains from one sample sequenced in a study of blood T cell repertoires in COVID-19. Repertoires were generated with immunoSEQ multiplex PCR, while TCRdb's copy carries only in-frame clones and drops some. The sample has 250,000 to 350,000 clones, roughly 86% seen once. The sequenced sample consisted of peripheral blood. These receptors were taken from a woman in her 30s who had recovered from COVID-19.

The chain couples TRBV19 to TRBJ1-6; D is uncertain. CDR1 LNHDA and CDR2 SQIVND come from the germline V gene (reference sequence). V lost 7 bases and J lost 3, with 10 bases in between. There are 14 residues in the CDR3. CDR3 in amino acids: CASNGGNYNSPLHF. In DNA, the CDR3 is TGTGCCAGTAACGGCGGGAACTATAATTCACCCCTCCACTTT.

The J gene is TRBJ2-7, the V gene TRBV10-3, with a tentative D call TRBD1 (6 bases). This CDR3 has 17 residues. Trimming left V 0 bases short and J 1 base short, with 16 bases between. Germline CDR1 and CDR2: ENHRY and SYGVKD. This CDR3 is CAISESPMAGESYEQYF. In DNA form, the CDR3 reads TGTGCCATCAGTGAGTCGCCCATGGCAGGGGAATCCTACGAGCAGTACTTC.

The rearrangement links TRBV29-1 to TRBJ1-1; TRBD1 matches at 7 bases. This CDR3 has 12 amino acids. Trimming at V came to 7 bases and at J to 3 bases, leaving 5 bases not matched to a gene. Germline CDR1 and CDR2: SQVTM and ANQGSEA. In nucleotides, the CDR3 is TGCAGCGCCAGGGGGAAATACACTGAAGCTTTCTTT. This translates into CSARGKYTEAFF.